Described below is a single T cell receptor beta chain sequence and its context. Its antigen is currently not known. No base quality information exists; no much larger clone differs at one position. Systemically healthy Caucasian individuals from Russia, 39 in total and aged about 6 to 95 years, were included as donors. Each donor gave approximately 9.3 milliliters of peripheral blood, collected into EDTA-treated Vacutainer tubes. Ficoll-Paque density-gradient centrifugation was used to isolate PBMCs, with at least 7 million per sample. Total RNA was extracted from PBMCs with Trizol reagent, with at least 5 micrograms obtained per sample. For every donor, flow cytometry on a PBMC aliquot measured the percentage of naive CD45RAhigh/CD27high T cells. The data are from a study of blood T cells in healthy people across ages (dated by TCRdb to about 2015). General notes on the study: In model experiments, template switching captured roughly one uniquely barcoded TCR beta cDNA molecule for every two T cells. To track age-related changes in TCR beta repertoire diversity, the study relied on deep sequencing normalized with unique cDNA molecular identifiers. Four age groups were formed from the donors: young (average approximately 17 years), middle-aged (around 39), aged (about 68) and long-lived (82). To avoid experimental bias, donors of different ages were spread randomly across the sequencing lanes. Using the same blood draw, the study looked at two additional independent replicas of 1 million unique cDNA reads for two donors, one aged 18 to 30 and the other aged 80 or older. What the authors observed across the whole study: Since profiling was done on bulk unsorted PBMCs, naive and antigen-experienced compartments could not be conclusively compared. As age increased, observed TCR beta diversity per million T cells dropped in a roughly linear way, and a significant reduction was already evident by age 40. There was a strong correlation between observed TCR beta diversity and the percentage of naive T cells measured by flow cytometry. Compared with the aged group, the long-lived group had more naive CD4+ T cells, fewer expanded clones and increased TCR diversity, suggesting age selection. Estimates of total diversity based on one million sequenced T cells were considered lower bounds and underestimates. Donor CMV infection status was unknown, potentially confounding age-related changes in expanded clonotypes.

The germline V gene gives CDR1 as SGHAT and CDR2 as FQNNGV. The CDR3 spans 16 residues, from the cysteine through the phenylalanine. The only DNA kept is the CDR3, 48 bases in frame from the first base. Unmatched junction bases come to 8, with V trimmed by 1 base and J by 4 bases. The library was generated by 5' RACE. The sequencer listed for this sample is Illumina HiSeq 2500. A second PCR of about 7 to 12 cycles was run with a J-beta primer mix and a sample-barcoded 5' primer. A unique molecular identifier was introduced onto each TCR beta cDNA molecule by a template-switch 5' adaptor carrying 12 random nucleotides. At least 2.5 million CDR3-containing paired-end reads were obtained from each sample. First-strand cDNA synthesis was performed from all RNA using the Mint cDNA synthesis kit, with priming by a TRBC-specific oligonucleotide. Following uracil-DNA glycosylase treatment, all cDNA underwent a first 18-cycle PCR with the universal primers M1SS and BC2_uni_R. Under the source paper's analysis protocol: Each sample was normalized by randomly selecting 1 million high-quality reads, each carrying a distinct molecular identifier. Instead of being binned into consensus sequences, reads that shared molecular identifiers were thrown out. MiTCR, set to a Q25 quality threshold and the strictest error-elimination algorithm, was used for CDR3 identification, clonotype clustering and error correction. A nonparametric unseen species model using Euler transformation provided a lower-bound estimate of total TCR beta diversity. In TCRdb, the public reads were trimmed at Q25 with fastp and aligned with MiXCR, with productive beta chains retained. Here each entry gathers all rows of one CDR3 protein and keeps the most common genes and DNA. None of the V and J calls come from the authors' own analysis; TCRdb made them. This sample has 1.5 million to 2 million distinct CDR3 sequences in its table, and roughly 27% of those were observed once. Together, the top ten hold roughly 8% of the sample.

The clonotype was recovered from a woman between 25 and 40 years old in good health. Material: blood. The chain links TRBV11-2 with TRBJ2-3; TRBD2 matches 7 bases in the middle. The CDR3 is CASSLVSGLPADTQYF. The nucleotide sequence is TGTGCCAGCAGCTTAGTGTCGGGACTACCAGCAGATACGCAGTATTTT.